The 16 T cell receptor beta chains below come from one sample, sequenced in a study of cytomegalovirus exposure and HLA in healthy donors. PCR used 60 Vbeta primers and 13 Jbeta primers. Clones were sequenced by immunoSEQ multiplex PCR, and TCRdb holds only the in-frame ones, with some missing. The data show roughly 140,000 clones, approximately 85% seen once. Specimen: PBMCs. The source is a man in his forties or fifties in good health and CMV-seropositive.

The V gene is TRBV4-1, the J gene TRBJ1-5; D gene uncertain. Between the trimmed V and J ends, which lost 0 bases and 7 bases, there was a span of 10 bases. The CDR3 runs to 14 residues. Germline values: CDR1 MGHRA, CDR2 YSYEKL. The chain's CDR3 is CASSQEESWQPQHF. CDR3 DNA sequence: TGCGCCAGCAGCCAAGAAGAGTCGTGGCAGCCCCAGCATTTT.

This clone was seen only a few times. This CDR3 is also generated by other DNA sequences in the sample. The gene calls are TRBV5-1 and TRBJ2-7; 10 bases line up with TRBD1. This CDR3 region has 14 residues. Unmatched junction bases numbered 2, after V lost 3 bases and J lost 2 bases. Germline CDR1 reads SGHRS; CDR2 reads YFSETQ. DNA for the CDR3: TGCGCCAGCAGCTGGGGACAGGGGCCCTACGAGCAGTACTTC. Translated: CASSWGQGPYEQYF.

This chain joins TRBV10-1 and TRBJ2-2, with D unresolved. This CDR3 is 13 amino acids long. CDR1 and CDR2 (germline): WNHNN, SYGVQD (reference sequence). V lost 4 bases and J 6 bases, leaving 9 bases between the germline ends. The CDR3, as DNA: TGCGCCAGCAGTGCAAACAGAGCCGGGGAGCTGTTTTTT. Amino acid sequence: CASSANRAGELFF.

The rearrangement uses TRBV6-1 and TRBJ2-1; D is unclear. Germline loops: CDR1 MNHNS, CDR2 SASEGT. Trimming cost V 9 bases and J 0 bases, with 3 bases left between them. There are 11 residues in the CDR3. The CDR3 loop reads CASRSYNEQFF. The CDR3 nucleotides read TGTGCCAGTCGCTCCTACAATGAGCAGTTCTTC.

The J gene is TRBJ2-3, the V gene TRBV5-1; 7 nucleotides agree with TRBD1. The V and J ends lost 0 bases and 2 bases, in that order; junction bases with no gene match: 9. CDR1 is SGHRS and CDR2 is YFSETQ in the germline V gene. CDR3 length: 17 amino acids. This CDR3 is CASSLEGAPTFTDTQYF. CDR3 nucleotide sequence: TGCGCCAGCAGCTTGGAGGGGGCCCCGACTTTCACAGATACGCAGTATTTT. Together with reference TRBV5-1 and TRBJ2-3, the CDR3 gives the full variable domain: KAGVTQTPRYLIKTRGQQVTLSCSPISGHRSVSWYQQTPGQGLQFLFEYFSETQRNKGNFPGRFSGRQFSNSRSEMNVSTLELGDSALYLCASSLEGAPTFTDTQYFGPGTRLTVL.

CDR3 in DNA: TGTGCCATCTCATCAGGAGATACGCAGTATTTT. Its protein product is CAISSGDTQYF. This chain joins TRBV10-3 and TRBJ2-3; D not certain. V lost 8 bases and J lost 5, with 8 bases in between. Germline V gives CDR1 ENHRY, CDR2 SYGVKD. The CDR3 is made up of 11 amino acids.

The chain has TRBV7-2 and TRBJ2-3; TRBD2 agrees at 9 bases. Germline V gene sequence: CDR1 SGHTA, CDR2 FQGNSA. With 6 bases clipped from V and 3 bases from J, the junction kept 7 bases outside the gene matches. This CDR3 spans 15 amino acids. This CDR3 is CASSIPTSGTDTQYF. The CDR3 DNA follows: TGTGCCAGCAGTATTCCGACTAGCGGAACAGATACGCAGTATTTT.

This chain uses TRBV18 with TRBJ2-5; 10 bases are a match to TRBD2. Germline CDR1 reads KGHSH; CDR2 reads LQKENI. With V trimmed by 2 bases and J by 4 bases, 4 bases remained unmatched. The CDR3 runs to 15 residues. CDR3 amino acids: CASSPELAGRETQYF. The CDR3 DNA follows: TGTGCCAGCTCACCAGAACTAGCGGGACGAGAGACCCAGTACTTC.

The chain links TRBV30 to TRBJ2-3; 10 nucleotides match TRBD1. This CDR3 region has 13 residues. The V and J ends lost 4 bases and 4 bases, in that order; junction bases with no gene match: 2. Germline CDR1 and CDR2: GTSNPN and SVGIG (reference sequence). Written as DNA, the CDR3 is TGTGCCTGGACGGGACAGGGGTCAGATACGCAGTATTTT. This translates into CAWTGQGSDTQYF. Filled out from reference TRBV30 and TRBJ2-3, the complete variable domain reads SQTIHQWPATLVQPVGSPLSLECTVEGTSNPNLYWYRQAAGRGLQLLFYSVGIGQISSEVPQNLSASRPQDRQFILSSKKLLLSDSGFYLCAWTGQGSDTQYFGPGTRLTVL.

The V gene is TRBV18, the J gene TRBJ2-7; the D gene is possibly TRBD2 (7 bases). Trimming stripped 3 bases from V and 5 bases from J, with 20 bases between. CDR3 length equals 16 residues. Germline-derived CDR1 and CDR2 are KGHSH and LQKENI. The CDR3 loop is CASSPLAKGGADEQYF. Written as DNA, the CDR3 is TGTGCCAGCTCACCTTTAGCAAAGGGGGGGGCCGACGAGCAGTACTTC.

This rearrangement joins TRBV10-2 to TRBJ2-3; TRBD2 matches 11 bases. The germline V gene encodes CDR1 WSHSY and CDR2 SAAADI. With V trimmed by 6 bases and J by 4 bases, 9 bases remained unmatched. The CDR3 totals 16 residues. Here the CDR3 reads CASSRLAGNQADTQYF. DNA of the CDR3: TGCGCCAGCAGCCGACTAGCGGGAAATCAGGCAGATACGCAGTATTTT.

CDR3 sequence: CASRTGFTYEQYF. DNA of the CDR3: TGTGCCAGCAGGACAGGGTTTACCTACGAGCAGTACTTC. J is TRBJ2-7 and V is TRBV2, with 7 bases fitting TRBD1. The CDR3 is 13 amino acids. Losses at the gene ends were 6 bases for V and 2 bases for J; bases not matched to a gene: 4. Germline V CDR1 and CDR2: SNHLY, FYNNEI.

The rearrangement links TRBV29-1 to TRBJ2-7, with D maybe TRBD1 (5 bases). This CDR3 region has 13 residues. Looked up from germline, CDR1 is SQVTM and CDR2 is ANQGSEA. Trimming took off 7 bases at V and 6 bases at J, with 19 bases between the two ends. Here the CDR3 reads CSARTDSPGEQYF. CDR3 coding DNA: TGCAGCGCGAGAACCGACAGTCCGGGCGAGCAGTACTTC.

V and J are TRBV19 and TRBJ1-5; the D is unclear. V lost 1 base to trimming and J lost 2 bases, with 12 bases between them. This CDR3 has 16 residues. Germline CDR1 and CDR2: LNHDA and SQIVND (reference sequence). The DNA of the CDR3 is TGTGCCAGTAGTATAGTCCGGGTCTTAGGCAATCAGCCCCAGCATTTT. Protein product: CASSIVRVLGNQPQHF. The entire variable domain, with the rest obtained from reference TRBV19 and TRBJ1-5, is as follows: DGGITQSPKYLFRKEGQNVTLSCEQNLNHDAMYWYRQDPGQGLRLIYYSQIVNDFQKGDIAEGYSVSREKKESFPLTVTSAQKNPTAFYLCASSIVRVLGNQPQHFGDGTRLSIL.

This chain connects TRBV5-6 to TRBJ1-5; 10 bases map to TRBD1. The V gene's germline CDR1 is SGHDT and CDR2 YYEEEE. The CDR3 extends over 15 amino acids. Losses at the gene ends were 4 bases for V and 8 bases for J; bases not matched to a gene: 9. The CDR3 nucleotides are TGTGCCAGCAGCAGCGGGACAGGGGCCGGAGAGCCCCAGCATTTT. It specifies CASSSGTGAGEPQHF.

The rearrangement joins TRBV7-2 to TRBJ2-3; D gene ambiguous. V lost 1 base to trimming and J lost 4 bases, with 18 bases between them. There are 17 residues in the CDR3. The germline CDR1 and CDR2 sequences are SGHTA and FQGNSA. The CDR3: CASSLVSSSPYSDTQYF. The CDR3 DNA reads TGTGCCAGCAGCTTAGTCAGTAGCTCGCCGTATTCAGATACGCAGTATTTT.